The 15 T cell receptor beta chains reported below all come from one sample, sequenced in a study of blood T cell repertoires in COVID-19. TCRdb's table, derived via immunoSEQ multiplex PCR, lists solely in-frame clones and lacks some. The sample lists about 270,000 clones, around nine tenths occurring once. The sequenced sample consisted of peripheral blood. The receptors derive from a man in his forties or fifties with active or convalescent COVID-19.

A word on this clone: The limits of the CDR3 on the DNA are not certain, so only TCRdb's listed CDR3 is given. The chain employs TRBV12-3 or TRBV12-4 and TRBJ2-7; the DNA was not used to check the table's D call, TRBD1. The length of the CDR3 is 12 amino acids, counting both ends. The CDR3 sequence is CASSFGAGTADF.

The chain uses TRBV7-3 and TRBJ2-7, with TRBD1 identical over 8 bases. The CDR3 spans 12 residues. Germline assignment: CDR1 SGHTA and CDR2 FQGTGA. The V gene end was trimmed by 4 bases and the J gene end by 6 bases; junction bases not matched to a gene: 2. The CDR3 loop reads CASSSQGGEQYF. The CDR3 DNA reads as TGTGCCAGCAGCTCACAGGGGGGCGAGCAGTACTTC.

This rearrangement joins TRBV5-1 to TRBJ1-2; possibly TRBD1 for D (5 bases). With 1 base removed from V and 0 bases from J, the gap between germline ends came to 10 bases. The length of the CDR3 is 15 residues. Germline-derived CDR1 and CDR2 are SGHRS and YFSETQ. The CDR3 bases are TGCGCCAGCAGCTTGACTACAGGTTCTAACTATGGCTACACCTTC. It translates to CASSLTTGSNYGYTF.

This clone came up once. CDR3 residues: CASSLATGVNTEAFF. The CDR3 nucleotides are TGTGCCAGCAGTTTAGCGACAGGGGTAAACACTGAAGCTTTCTTT. The gene calls are TRBV27 and TRBJ1-1; 8 bases are shared with TRBD1. This CDR3 spans 15 amino acids. V trimming: 2 bases; J trimming: 2 bases; junction bases outside the gene matches: 4. Germline V lookup: CDR1 MNHEY, CDR2 SMNVEV (reference sequence).

Written as DNA, the CDR3 is TGTGCCAGCAGCTTTAGCCCCTCTAGCGGGGGGCAACACTACGAGCAGTACTTC. This gives the protein CASSFSPSSGGQHYEQYF. V is TRBV7-6 and J is TRBJ2-7; 11 nucleotides match TRBD2. The CDR3 is 18 amino acids. The V segment lost 3 bases and the J segment 3 bases; nucleotides outside the gene matches: 13. Germline assignment: CDR1 SGHVS and CDR2 FNYEAQ.

The V call is TRBV24-1, the J call TRBJ2-1, with 9 bases that match TRBD2. The J segment lost 5 bases and the V segment lost 1 base, leaving 14 bases of the junction unmatched. Germline loops: CDR1 KGHDR, CDR2 SFDVKD. The CDR3 contains 19 residues. Written as DNA, the CDR3 is TGTGCCACCAGTGATTTTCGGCAGGGAGCTAGCGGGACCCACAATGAGCAGTTCTTC. The encoded protein is CATSDFRQGASGTHNEQFF.

The V gene is TRBV9, the J gene TRBJ2-3, with TRBD2 matching over 10 bases. The CDR3 runs 16 residues. With V trimmed by 0 bases and J by 3 bases, 4 bases remained unmatched. Germline CDR1 SGDLS, CDR2 YYNGEE. DNA for the CDR3: TGTGCCAGCAGCGTAGCTTCTAGCGGGGGAACAGATACGCAGTATTTT. The encoded protein is CASSVASSGGTDTQYF.

The chain links TRBV5-1 to TRBJ2-1; 7 nucleotides agree with TRBD2. The CDR3 has 12 amino acids. The trim removed 7 bases at V and 10 bases at J, leaving 8 bases unmatched. The germline V gene has CDR1 SGHRS and CDR2 YFSETQ. The CDR3 DNA reads TGCGCCAGCTTTAAGCGGGACGAAGAGCAGTTCTTC. It encodes CASFKRDEEQFF. Full variable domain (outside the CDR3, taken from reference TRBV5-1 and TRBJ2-1): KAGVTQTPRYLIKTRGQQVTLSCSPISGHRSVSWYQQTPGQGLQFLFEYFSETQRNKGNFPGRFSGRQFSNSRSEMNVSTLELGDSALYLCASFKRDEEQFFGPGTRLTVL.

A word on this clone: In the same sample, other DNA sequences code for this CDR3. The chain carries TRBV4-1 and TRBJ1-1, with D possibly TRBD1 on 6 matching bases. This CDR3 region has 18 residues. Trimming cost V 4 bases and J 4 bases, with 25 bases left between them. The germline V gene has CDR1 MGHRA and CDR2 YSYEKL. DNA of the CDR3: TGCGCCAGCAGCCCCTCGACGGGGGGCGTAGGTCGGGGCACTGAAGCTTTCTTT. As protein: CASSPSTGGVGRGTEAFF.

The chain employs TRBV5-4 and TRBJ1-3; 7 nucleotides line up with TRBD1. In germline, CDR1 is SGHNT, CDR2 YYREEE (reference sequence). The CDR3 is 15 amino acids. Germline trimming cut 5 bases from V and 4 bases from J; bases unmatched to any gene: 9. CDR3 sequence: CASRKDRSSGNTIYF. The CDR3 coding sequence is TGTGCCAGCAGAAAGGACAGGTCCTCAGGAAACACCATATATTTT.

J is TRBJ2-5 and V is TRBV3-1 (or the pseudogene TRBV3-2); TRBD2 might be the D (7 bases). V dropped 4 bases and J dropped 5 bases, with 14 bases sitting between them. Looked up from germline, CDR1 is LGHDT and CDR2 is YNNKEL (reference sequence). CDR3 length equals 14 residues. The chain's CDR3 is CASSLEGGAETQYF. The CDR3, as DNA: TGTGCCAGCAGCCTGGAGGGGGGGGCGGAGACCCAGTACTTC.

This chain links TRBV6-5 with TRBJ2-6; D not certain. Looked up from germline, CDR1 is MNHEY and CDR2 is SVGAGI. The CDR3 extends over 13 amino acids. Trimming shortened V by 4 bases and J by 2 bases, and 3 bases separated the two germline ends. CDR3 region: CASSFTGANVLTF. The CDR3 nucleotides are TGTGCCAGCAGTTTTACTGGGGCCAACGTCCTGACTTTC.

The CDR3 reads CASSRSAGNTIYF. The DNA of the CDR3 is TGTGCCAGCAGCCGTAGCGCTGGAAACACCATATATTTT. The rearrangement uses TRBV7-3 and TRBJ1-3; D call uncertain. The germline CDR1 and CDR2 sequences are SGHTA and FQGTGA. The V and J ends lost 5 bases and 2 bases respectively, with 7 bases between them. This CDR3 comprises 13 residues.

The rearrangement joins TRBV7-9 to TRBJ2-3, with 11 positions matching TRBD2. The CDR3 is 19 amino acids. Trimming at V came to 4 bases and at J to 4 bases, leaving 16 bases not matched to a gene. Germline CDR1 reads SEHNR; CDR2 reads FQNEAQ (reference sequence). The DNA of the CDR3 is TGTGCCAGCAGCTCTGGGGTAATGGTGACTAGCGGGGACGCAGATACGCAGTATTTT. Its translation is CASSSGVMVTSGDADTQYF.

Comments on this clone: The sample carries other DNA sequences with the same CDR3. The chain couples TRBV5-4 to TRBJ2-5, with D possibly being TRBD1 (5 bases). From germline, CDR1 is SGHNT and CDR2 YYREEE (reference sequence). This CDR3 spans 13 amino acids. V shed 0 bases and J shed 3 bases, with 6 bases lying between them. CDR3 bases: TGTGCCAGCAGCTTGGCGACAGAAGAGACCCAGTACTTC. This codes for CASSLATEETQYF. Full variable domain (outside the CDR3, taken from reference TRBV5-4 and TRBJ2-5): ETGVTQSPTHLIKTRGQQVTLRCSSQSGHNTVSWYQQALGQGPQFIFQYYREEENGRGNFPPRFSGLQFPNYSSELNVNALELDDSALYLCASSLATEETQYFGPGTRLLVL.